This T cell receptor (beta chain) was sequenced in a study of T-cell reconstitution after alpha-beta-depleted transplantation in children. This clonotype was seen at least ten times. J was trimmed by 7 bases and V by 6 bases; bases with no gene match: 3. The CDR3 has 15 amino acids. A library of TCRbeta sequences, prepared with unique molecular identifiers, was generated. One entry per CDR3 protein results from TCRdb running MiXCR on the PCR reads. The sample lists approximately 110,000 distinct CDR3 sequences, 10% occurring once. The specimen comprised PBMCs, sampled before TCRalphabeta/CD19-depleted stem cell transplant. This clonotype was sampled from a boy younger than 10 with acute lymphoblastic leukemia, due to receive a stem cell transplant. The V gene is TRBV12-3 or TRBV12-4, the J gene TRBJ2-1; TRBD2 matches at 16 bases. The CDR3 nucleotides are TGTGCCAGCAGCCTGGGACTAGCGGGAGGGAATGAGCAGTTCTTC. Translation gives CASSLGLAGGNEQFF.